These T cell receptor beta chains were read from a single sample in a study of CD8 T cells in ankylosing spondylitis. In TCRdb, the 5' RACE reads were re-called with MiXCR into one record per CDR3 protein. The sample gives approximately 250,000 distinct CDR3 sequences, around 8% of which show up once; about 5% is in the top ten. Sequences were obtained from blood, either unsorted or a sorted T cell fraction (not recorded which). The receptors were gathered from a female donor with ankylosing spondylitis or in good health (not recorded which). The CDR3 runs from the conserved cysteine through the conserved F or W. D genes are given only for firm matches. Clone size is stated in some rows and not others, as once, few, many or a class when expanded.

D gene: NA; V gene: TRBV6-6; CDR3 length: 12; J gene: TRBJ2-3; clone size: NA; CDR3 DNA: TGTGCCAGCAGAGGGGGAGGGGATACGCAGTATTTT; CDR3 protein: CASRGGGDTQYF
D gene: NA; V gene: TRBV7-3; CDR3 length: 16; J gene: TRBJ2-1; clone size: many; CDR3 DNA: TGTGCCAGCAGCTTGGGTCCAGCGAGCTCCTACAATGAGCAGTTCTTC; CDR3 protein: CASSLGPASSYNEQFF
D gene: TRBD2; V gene: TRBV11-2; CDR3 length: 16; J gene: TRBJ2-1; clone size: many; CDR3 DNA: TGTGCCAGCAGCCCCGGGACTAGCGGGCCCTACAATGAGCAGTTCTTC; CDR3 protein: CASSPGTSGPYNEQFF
D gene: NA; V gene: TRBV5-5; CDR3 length: 15; J gene: TRBJ1-5; clone size: many; CDR3 DNA: TGTGCCAGCAGCCCCCGTAGGGGGTCCAATCAGCCCCAGCATTTT; CDR3 protein: CASSPRRGSNQPQHF
D gene: TRBD1; V gene: TRBV5-6; CDR3 length: 15; J gene: TRBJ1-5; clone size: many; CDR3 DNA: TGTGCCAGCAGCTGGGGACAGGGTAAGAGTCAGCCCCAGCATTTT; CDR3 protein: CASSWGQGKSQPQHF
D gene: NA; V gene: TRBV7-3; CDR3 length: 13; J gene: TRBJ2-1; clone size: many; CDR3 DNA: TGTGCCAGCAGCTTAGGGTGGACAGACGGGAAGTTCTTC; CDR3 protein: CASSLGWTDGKFF
D gene: NA; V gene: TRBV4-3; CDR3 length: 13; J gene: TRBJ2-3; clone size: many; CDR3 DNA: TGCGCCAGCAGCCCACACTATCCCGATACGCAGTATTTT; CDR3 protein: CASSPHYPDTQYF
D gene: TRBD1; V gene: TRBV7-2; CDR3 length: 14; J gene: TRBJ1-4; clone size: NA; CDR3 DNA: TGTGCCAGCAGCCCCGACAGGGGGCCTGAAAAACTGTTTTTT; CDR3 protein: CASSPDRGPEKLFF
D gene: NA; V gene: TRBV20-1; CDR3 length: 11; J gene: TRBJ2-5; clone size: many; CDR3 DNA: TGCAGTGCCCACTACCAAGAGACCCAGTACTTC; CDR3 protein: CSAHYQETQYF
D gene: NA; V gene: TRBV20-1; CDR3 length: 15; J gene: TRBJ2-7; clone size: many; CDR3 DNA: TGCAGTGCTAGAGCGTCACGAAGGAGCTCCTACGAGCAGTACTTC; CDR3 protein: CSARASRRSSYEQYF
D gene: NA; V gene: TRBV6-5; CDR3 length: 11; J gene: TRBJ1-1; clone size: many; CDR3 DNA: TGTGCCAGCAAGCGGGGGACTGAAGCTTTCTTT; CDR3 protein: CASKRGTEAFF
D gene: NA; V gene: TRBV29-1; CDR3 length: 12; J gene: TRBJ2-7; clone size: many; CDR3 DNA: TGCAGCGTCGACGACGGGTCCGACGAGCAGTACTTC; CDR3 protein: CSVDDGSDEQYF
D gene: TRBD1; V gene: TRBV4-2; CDR3 length: 18; J gene: TRBJ2-7; clone size: NA; CDR3 DNA: TGTACCAGCAGCCAAGAGGCCCACGGGACAGGGGCAACCTACGAGCAGTACTTC; CDR3 protein: CTSSQEAHGTGATYEQYF
D gene: TRBD1; V gene: TRBV28; CDR3 length: 13; J gene: TRBJ1-2; clone size: many; CDR3 DNA: TGTGCCAGCCGGGGGACAGCTCACTATGGCTACACCTTC; CDR3 protein: CASRGTAHYGYTF
D gene: NA; V gene: TRBV7-9; CDR3 length: 14; J gene: TRBJ2-2; clone size: NA; CDR3 DNA: TGTGCCAGCAGCCCGCAGGGGGGGCTTGGGGAGCTGTTTTTT; CDR3 protein: CASSPQGGLGELFF
D gene: NA; V gene: TRBV30; CDR3 length: 18; J gene: TRBJ2-1; clone size: many; CDR3 DNA: TGTGCCTGGAGTGCCCCCCCTTACAGGGAGTTCGAGGACAATGAGCAGTTCTTC; CDR3 protein: CAWSAPPYREFEDNEQFF
D gene: TRBD2; V gene: TRBV7-2; CDR3 length: 16; J gene: TRBJ2-3; clone size: many; CDR3 DNA: TGTGCCAGCAGCCGGCCCTGGGGGAGGGACACAGATACGCAGTATTTT; CDR3 protein: CASSRPWGRDTDTQYF